A selection of T cell receptor beta chains follows, all from one sample in a study of Graves' ophthalmopathy and Graves' hyperthyroidism. A single record per CDR3 protein comes from TCRdb applying MiXCR to the multiplex PCR reads. The sample consists of hundreds of thousands of distinct CDR3 sequences, roughly 21% of them appearing once. The sequenced sample was peripheral blood. These receptors were collected from a woman under 30 with stable Graves' hyperthyroidism. The CDR3 runs from the conserved cysteine through the conserved F or W. A D gene is named only where the DNA matches it firmly. The size of a clone is reported for some rows only, either as once, few or many, or as a class for expanded clones.

CAISLSGTPSSYEQYF	TGTGCCATCAGCCTATCCGGGACACCGAGCTCCTACGAGCAGTACTTC	TRBV10-3	TRBJ2-7	many	.
CASSPGRYYSNQPQHF	TGTGCCAGCAGTCCGGGACGTTATTATAGCAATCAGCCCCAGCATTTT	TRBV27	TRBJ1-5	few	.
CASSPSGRAFHEQYF	TGTGCCAGTAGTCCTAGCGGGAGGGCCTTTCACGAGCAGTACTTC	TRBV19	TRBJ2-7	many	TRBD2
CSALGPFFVNTEAFF	TGCAGTGCTCTGGGTCCCTTTTTTGTGAACACTGAAGCTTTCTTT	TRBV20-1	TRBJ1-1	many	.
CASTAGYTEAFF	TGTGCCAGCACCGCAGGGTACACTGAAGCTTTCTTT	TRBV6-2/TRBV6-3	TRBJ1-1	many	.
CASSLGPYRSYEQYF	TGCGCCAGCAGCTTGGGTCCATACCGCTCCTACGAGCAGTACTTC	TRBV5-1	TRBJ2-7	many	.
CASSERGHLNTGELFF	TGCGCCAGCAGTGAGCGGGGACACTTGAACACCGGGGAGCTGTTTTTT	TRBV10-2	TRBJ2-2	many	.
CASSLARAQEEQYF	TGCGCCAGCAGCTTGGCCAGGGCCCAGGAGGAGCAGTACTTC	TRBV5-1	TRBJ2-7	few	.
CASRAGTGRAEAFF	TGTGCCAGCAGAGCGGGGACAGGGCGGGCTGAAGCTTTCTTT	TRBV7-2	TRBJ1-1	.	TRBD1
CSAAGQGGNTIYF	TGCAGTGCCGCGGGACAGGGGGGAAACACCATATATTTT	TRBV20-1	TRBJ1-3	.	TRBD1
CASSLRAQGQPQHF	TGTGCCAGCAGCCTCAGGGCCCAGGGGCAGCCCCAGCATTTT	TRBV7-2	TRBJ1-5	many	.
CASTGSGSYEQYF	TGTGCCAGCACTGGTAGCGGGAGTTACGAGCAGTACTTC	TRBV7-9	TRBJ2-7	many	TRBD2
CASSMTGAGNGELFF	TGTGCCAGTAGTATGACGGGAGCGGGAAACGGGGAGCTGTTTTTT	TRBV19	TRBJ2-2	many	TRBD2
CASSWGGTAFF	TGTGCCAGCAGCTGGGGGGGTACGGCTTTCTTT	TRBV7-9	TRBJ1-1	many	.
CASSTTGYEQYF	TGTGCCAGCAGCACAACCGGCTACGAGCAGTACTTC	TRBV7-2	TRBJ2-7	many	.
CASSYSEDLVGYTF	TGTGCCAGCAGTTACTCAGAAGATCTGGTCGGCTACACCTTC	TRBV6-5	TRBJ1-2	many	.
CANAQTPGTEAFF	TGTGCCAACGCACAGACACCCGGGACTGAAGCTTTCTTT	TRBV2	TRBJ1-1	many	.